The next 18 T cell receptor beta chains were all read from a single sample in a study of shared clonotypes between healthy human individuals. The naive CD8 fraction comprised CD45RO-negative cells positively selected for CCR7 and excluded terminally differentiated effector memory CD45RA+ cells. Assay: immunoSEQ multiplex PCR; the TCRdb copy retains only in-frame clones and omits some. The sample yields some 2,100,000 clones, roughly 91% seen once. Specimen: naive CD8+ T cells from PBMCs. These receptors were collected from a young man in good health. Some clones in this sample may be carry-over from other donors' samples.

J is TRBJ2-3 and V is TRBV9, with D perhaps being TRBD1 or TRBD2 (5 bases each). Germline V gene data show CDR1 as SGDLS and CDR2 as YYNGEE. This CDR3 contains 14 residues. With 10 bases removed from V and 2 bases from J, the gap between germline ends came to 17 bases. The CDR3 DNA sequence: TGTGCCGGGGGACCGGGACCCAACACAGATACGCAGTATTTT. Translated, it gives CAGGPGPNTDTQYF. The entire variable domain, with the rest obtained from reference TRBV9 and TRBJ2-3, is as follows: DSGVTQTPKHLITATGQRVTLRCSPRSGDLSVYWYQQSLDQGLQFLIQYYNGEERAKGNILERFSAQQFPDLHSELNLSSLELGDSALYFCAGGPGPNTDTQYFGPGTRLTVL.

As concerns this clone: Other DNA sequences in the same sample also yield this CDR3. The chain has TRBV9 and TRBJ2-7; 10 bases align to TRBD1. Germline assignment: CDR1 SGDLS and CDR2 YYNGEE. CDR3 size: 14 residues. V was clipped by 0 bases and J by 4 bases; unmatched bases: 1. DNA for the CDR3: TGTGCCAGCAGCGTAGGGGACAGGGGATACGAGCAGTACTTC. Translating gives CASSVGDRGYEQYF.

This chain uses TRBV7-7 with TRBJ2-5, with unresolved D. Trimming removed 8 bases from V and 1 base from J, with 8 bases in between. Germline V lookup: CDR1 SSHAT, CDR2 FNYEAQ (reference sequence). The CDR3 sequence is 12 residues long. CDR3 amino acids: CASSDGQETQYF. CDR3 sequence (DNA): TGTGCCAGCTCGGACGGCCAAGAGACCCAGTACTTC.

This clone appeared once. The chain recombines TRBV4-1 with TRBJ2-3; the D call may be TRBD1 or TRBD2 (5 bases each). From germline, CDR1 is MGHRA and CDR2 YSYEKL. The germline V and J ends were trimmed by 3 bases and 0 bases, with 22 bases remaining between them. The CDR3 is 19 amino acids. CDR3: CASSHPKEGRAYSTDTQYF. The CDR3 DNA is TGCGCCAGCAGCCATCCAAAAGAGGGACGGGCATACAGCACAGATACGCAGTATTTT.

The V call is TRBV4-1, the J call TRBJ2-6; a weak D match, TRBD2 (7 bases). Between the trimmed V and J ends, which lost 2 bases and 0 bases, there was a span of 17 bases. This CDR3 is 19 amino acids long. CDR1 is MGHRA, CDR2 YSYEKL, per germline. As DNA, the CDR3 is TGCGCCAGCAGCCAATATATGTGGGAGGGGGACTCTGGGGCCAACGTCCTGACTTTC. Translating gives CASSQYMWEGDSGANVLTF.

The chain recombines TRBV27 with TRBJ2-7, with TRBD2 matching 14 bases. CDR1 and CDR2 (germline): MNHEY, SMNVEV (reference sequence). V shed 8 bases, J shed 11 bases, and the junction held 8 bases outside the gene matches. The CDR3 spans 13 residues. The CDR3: CASWGLAGAKKYF. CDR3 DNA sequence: TGTGCCAGCTGGGGACTAGCGGGAGCCAAGAAGTACTTC.

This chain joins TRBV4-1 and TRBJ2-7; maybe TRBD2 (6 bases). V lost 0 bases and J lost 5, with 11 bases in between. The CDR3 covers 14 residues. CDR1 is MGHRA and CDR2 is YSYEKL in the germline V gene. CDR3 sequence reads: CASSQDRGSNEQYF. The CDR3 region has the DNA TGCGCCAGCAGCCAAGACCGGGGGAGCAACGAGCAGTACTTC.

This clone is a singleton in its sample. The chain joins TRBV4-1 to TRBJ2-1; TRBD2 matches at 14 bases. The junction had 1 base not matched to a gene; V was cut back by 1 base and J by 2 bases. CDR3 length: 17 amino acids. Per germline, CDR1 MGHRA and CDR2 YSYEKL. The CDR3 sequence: CASSQGLAGGPYNEQFF. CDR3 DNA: TGCGCCAGCAGCCAAGGACTAGCGGGAGGGCCCTACAATGAGCAGTTCTTC.

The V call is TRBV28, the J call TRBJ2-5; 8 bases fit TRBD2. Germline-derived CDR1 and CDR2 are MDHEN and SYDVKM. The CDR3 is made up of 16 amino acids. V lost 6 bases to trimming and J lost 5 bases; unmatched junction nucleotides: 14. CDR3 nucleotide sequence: TGTGCCAGCAGGAGAGGTAGCGGGGTGGCCGGGGAGACCCAGTACTTC. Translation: CASRRGSGVAGETQYF.

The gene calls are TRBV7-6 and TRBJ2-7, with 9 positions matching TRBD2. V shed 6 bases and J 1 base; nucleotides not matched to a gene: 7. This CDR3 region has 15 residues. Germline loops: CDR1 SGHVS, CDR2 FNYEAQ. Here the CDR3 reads CASSEAAGGSYEQYF. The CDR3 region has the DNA TGTGCCAGCAGTGAGGCCGCGGGAGGGTCCTACGAGCAGTACTTC. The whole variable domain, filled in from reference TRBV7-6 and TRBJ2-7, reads GAGVSQSPRYKVTKRGQDVALRCDPISGHVSLYWYRQALGQGPEFLTYFNYEAQQDKSGLPNDRFSAERPEGSISTLTIQRTEQRDSAMYRCASSEAAGGSYEQYFGPGTRLTVT.

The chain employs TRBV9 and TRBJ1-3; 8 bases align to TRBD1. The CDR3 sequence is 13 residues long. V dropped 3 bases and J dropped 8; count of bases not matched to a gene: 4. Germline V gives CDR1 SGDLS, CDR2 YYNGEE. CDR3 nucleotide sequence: TGTGCCAGCAGCGCCAGGGGGCAGGACACCATATATTTT. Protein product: CASSARGQDTIYF.

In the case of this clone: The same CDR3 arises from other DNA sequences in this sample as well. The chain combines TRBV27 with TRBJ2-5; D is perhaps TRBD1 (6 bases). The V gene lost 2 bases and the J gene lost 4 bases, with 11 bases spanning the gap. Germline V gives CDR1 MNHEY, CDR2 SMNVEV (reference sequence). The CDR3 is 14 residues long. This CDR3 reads CASSLTGSGETQYF. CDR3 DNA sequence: TGTGCCAGCAGTTTAACAGGGTCGGGAGAGACCCAGTACTTC.

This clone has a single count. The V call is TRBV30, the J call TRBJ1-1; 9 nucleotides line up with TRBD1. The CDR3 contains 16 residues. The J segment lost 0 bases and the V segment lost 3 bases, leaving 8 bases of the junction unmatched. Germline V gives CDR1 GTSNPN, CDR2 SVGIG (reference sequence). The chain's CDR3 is CAWRENRGRLNTEAFF. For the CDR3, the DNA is TGTGCCTGGAGGGAGAACAGGGGGCGGCTGAACACTGAAGCTTTCTTT. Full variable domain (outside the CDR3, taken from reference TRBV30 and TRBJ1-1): SQTIHQWPATLVQPVGSPLSLECTVEGTSNPNLYWYRQAAGRGLQLLFYSVGIGQISSEVPQNLSASRPQDRQFILSSKKLLLSDSGFYLCAWRENRGRLNTEAFFGQGTRLTVV.

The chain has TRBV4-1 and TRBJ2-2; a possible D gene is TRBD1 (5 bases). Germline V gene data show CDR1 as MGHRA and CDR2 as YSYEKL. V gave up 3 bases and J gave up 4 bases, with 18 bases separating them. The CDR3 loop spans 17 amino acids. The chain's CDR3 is CASSHVMGHRSTGELFF. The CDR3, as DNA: TGCGCCAGCAGCCACGTTATGGGGCACAGGAGCACCGGGGAGCTGTTTTTT.

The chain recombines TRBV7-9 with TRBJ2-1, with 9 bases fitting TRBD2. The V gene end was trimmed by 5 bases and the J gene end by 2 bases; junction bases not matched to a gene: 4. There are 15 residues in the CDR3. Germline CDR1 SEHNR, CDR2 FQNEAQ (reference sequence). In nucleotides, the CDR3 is TGTGCCAGCAGCCCGCAGCGGGAGGCCTACAATGAGCAGTTCTTC. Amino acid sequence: CASSPQREAYNEQFF.

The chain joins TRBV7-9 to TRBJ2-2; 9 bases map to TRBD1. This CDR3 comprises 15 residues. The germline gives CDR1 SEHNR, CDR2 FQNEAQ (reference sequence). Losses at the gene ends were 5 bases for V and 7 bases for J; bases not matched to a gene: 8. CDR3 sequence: CASSPRTGAGGELFF. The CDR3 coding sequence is TGTGCCAGCAGCCCCCGGACAGGGGCAGGCGGGGAGCTGTTTTTT.

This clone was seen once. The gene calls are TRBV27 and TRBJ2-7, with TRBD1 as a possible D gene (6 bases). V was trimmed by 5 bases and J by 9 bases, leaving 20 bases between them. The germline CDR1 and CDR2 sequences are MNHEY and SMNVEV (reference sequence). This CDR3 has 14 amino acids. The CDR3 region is CASSISGVTLGQYF. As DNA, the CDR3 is TGTGCCAGCAGTATCTCAGGGGTTACGTTGGGGCAGTACTTC.

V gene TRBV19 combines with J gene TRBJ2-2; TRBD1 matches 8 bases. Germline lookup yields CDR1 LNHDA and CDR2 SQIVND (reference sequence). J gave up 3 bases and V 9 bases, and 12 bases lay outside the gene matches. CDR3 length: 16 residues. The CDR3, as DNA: TGTGCCAGCTTACCAAGCAGGGGGCTGGACACCGGGGAGCTGTTTTTT. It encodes CASLPSRGLDTGELFF.